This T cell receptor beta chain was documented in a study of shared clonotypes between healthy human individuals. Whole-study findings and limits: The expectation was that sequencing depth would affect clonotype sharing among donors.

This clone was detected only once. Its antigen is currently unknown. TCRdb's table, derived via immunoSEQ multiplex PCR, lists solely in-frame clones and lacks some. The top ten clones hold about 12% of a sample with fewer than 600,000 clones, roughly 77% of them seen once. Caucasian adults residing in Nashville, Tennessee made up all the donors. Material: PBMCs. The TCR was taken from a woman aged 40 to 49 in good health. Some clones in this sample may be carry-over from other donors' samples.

The CDR3 DNA follows: TGTGCCAGCAGCACACGTTTACAAAGTCGGGCCAACGTCCTGACTTTC. Protein: CASSTRLQSRANVLTF. J is TRBJ2-6 and V is TRBV7-4; D uncertain. The CDR3 length is 16 residues. Trimming pared 5 bases from V and 5 bases from J, leaving 16 bases between. CDR1 SGHVT and CDR2 SQSDAQ come from the germline V gene.